The clone carrying this TCR beta chain was seen many times. Its cognate antigen is unknown. This record belongs to a study of T cells after yellow fever vaccination. General study results and limits: It was the secondary response that reached its peak faster, day 5 versus 15, but it was weaker.

Trimming cost V 5 bases and J 2 bases, with 10 bases left between them. The germline CDR1 and CDR2 sequences are SGHRS and YFSETQ. The CDR3 consists of 13 residues. UMIs were added to TCR cDNA along with a universal primer site when it was made by 5'RACE template switching. One entry per CDR3 protein results from TCRdb running MiXCR on the 5' RACE reads. The sample contains some 300,000 distinct CDR3 sequences, around 4% of which appear only once. Sequences were derived from PBMCs, sampled on the day of the yellow fever booster vaccination. The chain links TRBV5-1 to TRBJ1-1; D gene ambiguous. The sequence derives from a man aged 18 to 35 who received the YFV17D yellow fever vaccine. The CDR3 nucleotides are TGCGCCAGCAGGCAACAGAGCAACACTGAAGCTTTCTTT. Translation gives CASRQQSNTEAFF.